This entry concerns a single T cell receptor (beta chain). This sample was included in a study of blood T cells in healthy people across ages. CDR3 size: 15 residues. Unmatched junction bases numbered 16, after V lost 7 bases and J lost 6 bases. Germline assignment: CDR1 SQVTM and CDR2 ANQGSEA. Next came a second PCR, run for about 6 to 12 cycles, which used a sample-barcoded 5' primer along with a J-beta primer mix. TCRdb used MiXCR to reprocess the 5' RACE reads, holding one entry per CDR3 protein. The repertoire has roughly 800,000 distinct CDR3 sequences, 55% to 75% of them found once; the top ten carry about 20%.

The sequenced sample was blood. The J gene is TRBJ2-3, the V gene TRBV29-1; 7 bases fit TRBD1. The receptor was isolated from a man aged 30 to 39 in good health. CDR3 sequence: CSAAGAEQGWDTQYF. The CDR3 nucleotides are TGCAGCGCCGCCGGAGCGGAACAGGGGTGGGATACGCAGTATTTT.